This T cell receptor beta chain was captured by sequencing in a study of blood T cells in healthy people across ages. Study context: There was about one barcoded beta molecule captured by template switching per two T cells.

Using a J-beta primer mix together with a sample-barcoded 5' primer, a second PCR was run for about 7 to 12 cycles. TCRdb re-analysed the 5' RACE reads in MiXCR, keeping a single row per CDR3 protein. The sample has about a million distinct CDR3 sequences, around 54% seen once. Note on this clonotype: Antigen unknown.

The donors, all healthy, were Caucasians living in Russia, aged roughly 6 to 100. The germline gives CDR1 SEHNR, CDR2 FQNEAQ (reference sequence). V lost 4 bases and J lost 5; bases outside the gene matches: 9. The CDR3 contains 15 residues. Study results and limitations: Per million T cells, TCR beta diversity dropped roughly linearly as age increased.

The sample was blood. This TCR derives from a woman aged 60-75 years in good health. V gene TRBV7-9 combines with J gene TRBJ2-7, with 9 bases that match TRBD2. The chain's CDR3 is CASSSWSVAGDEQYF. In DNA, the CDR3 is TGTGCCAGCAGCTCATGGTCGGTAGCGGGGGACGAGCAGTACTTC.